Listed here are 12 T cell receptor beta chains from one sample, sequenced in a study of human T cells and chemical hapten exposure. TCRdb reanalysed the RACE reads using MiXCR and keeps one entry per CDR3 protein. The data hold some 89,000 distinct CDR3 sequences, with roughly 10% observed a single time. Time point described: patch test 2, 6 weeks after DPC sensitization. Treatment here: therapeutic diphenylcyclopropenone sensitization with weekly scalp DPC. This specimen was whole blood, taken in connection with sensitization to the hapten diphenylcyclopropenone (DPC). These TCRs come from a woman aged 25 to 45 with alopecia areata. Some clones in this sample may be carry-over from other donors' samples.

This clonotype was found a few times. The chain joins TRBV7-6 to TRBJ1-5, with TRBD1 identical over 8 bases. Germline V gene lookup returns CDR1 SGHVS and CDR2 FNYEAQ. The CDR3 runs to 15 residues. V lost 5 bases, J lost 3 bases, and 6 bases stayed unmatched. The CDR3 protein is CASSERTGTNQPQHF. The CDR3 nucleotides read TGTGCCAGCAGCGAGAGGACAGGGACCAATCAGCCCCAGCATTTT.

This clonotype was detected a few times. CDR3 amino acids: CASSLSRTTGRKLFF. CDR3 in DNA: TGTGCCAGCAGCTTGTCCCGGACAACAGGGAGAAAACTGTTTTTT. The chain employs TRBV5-6 and TRBJ1-4; D might be TRBD1 (6 bases). The CDR3 sequence is 15 residues long. Trimming stripped 1 base from V and 10 bases from J, with 17 bases between. The germline V gene has CDR1 SGHDT and CDR2 YYEEEE. Combining the CDR3 with reference TRBV5-6 and TRBJ1-4 gives the whole variable domain DAGVTQSPTHLIKTRGQQVTLRCSPKSGHDTVSWYQQALGQGPQFIFQYYEEEERQRGNFPDRFSGHQFPNYSSELNVNALLLGDSALYLCASSLSRTTGRKLFFGSGTQLSVL.

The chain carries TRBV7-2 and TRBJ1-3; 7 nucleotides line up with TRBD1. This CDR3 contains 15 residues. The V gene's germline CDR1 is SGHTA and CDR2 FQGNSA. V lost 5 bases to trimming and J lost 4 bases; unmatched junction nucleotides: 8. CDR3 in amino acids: CASSADDRAGNTIYF. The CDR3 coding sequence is TGTGCCAGCAGCGCCGACGACAGGGCAGGAAACACCATATATTTT.

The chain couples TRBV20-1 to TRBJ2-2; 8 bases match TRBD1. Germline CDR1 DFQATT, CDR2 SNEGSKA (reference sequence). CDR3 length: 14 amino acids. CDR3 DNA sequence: TGCAGGAACCGGGACAGGTTGAACACCGGGGAGCTGTTTTTT. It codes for CRNRDRLNTGELFF.

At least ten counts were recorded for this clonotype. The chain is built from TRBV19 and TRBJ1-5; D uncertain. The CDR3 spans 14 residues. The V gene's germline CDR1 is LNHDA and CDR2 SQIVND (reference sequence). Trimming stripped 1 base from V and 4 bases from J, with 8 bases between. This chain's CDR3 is CASSIAGDNQPQHF. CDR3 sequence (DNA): TGTGCCAGTAGTATAGCGGGCGATAATCAGCCCCAGCATTTT. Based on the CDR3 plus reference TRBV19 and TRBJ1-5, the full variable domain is DGGITQSPKYLFRKEGQNVTLSCEQNLNHDAMYWYRQDPGQGLRLIYYSQIVNDFQKGDIAEGYSVSREKKESFPLTVTSAQKNPTAFYLCASSIAGDNQPQHFGDGTRLSIL.

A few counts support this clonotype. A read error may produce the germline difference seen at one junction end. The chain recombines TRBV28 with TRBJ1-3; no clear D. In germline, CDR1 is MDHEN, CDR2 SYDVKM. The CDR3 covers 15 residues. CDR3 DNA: TGTACCAGCAGTTTACAACACCTCTCTGGAAACACCATATATTTT. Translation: CTSSLQHLSGNTIYF.

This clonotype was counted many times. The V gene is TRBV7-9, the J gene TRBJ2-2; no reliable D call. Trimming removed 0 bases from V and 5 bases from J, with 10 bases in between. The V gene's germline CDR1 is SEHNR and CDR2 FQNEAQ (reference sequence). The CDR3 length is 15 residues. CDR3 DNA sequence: TGTGCCAGCAGCTTAGCGGCGCAATTTACCGGGGAGCTGTTTTTT. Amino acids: CASSLAAQFTGELFF.

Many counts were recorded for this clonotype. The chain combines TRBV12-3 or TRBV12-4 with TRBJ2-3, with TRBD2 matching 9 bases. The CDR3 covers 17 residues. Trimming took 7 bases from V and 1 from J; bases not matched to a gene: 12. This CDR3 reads CASIKLGRGGGTDTQYF. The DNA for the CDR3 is TGTGCCAGCATTAAACTTGGGCGGGGGGGAGGCACAGATACGCAGTATTTT.

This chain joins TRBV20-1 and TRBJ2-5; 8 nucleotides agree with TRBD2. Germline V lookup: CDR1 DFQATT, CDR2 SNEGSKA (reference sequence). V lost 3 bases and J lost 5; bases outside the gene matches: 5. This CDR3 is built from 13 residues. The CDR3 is CSASGGALETQYF. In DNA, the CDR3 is TGCAGTGCTAGCGGGGGGGCCTTGGAGACCCAGTACTTC.

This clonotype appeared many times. In nucleotides, the CDR3 is TGCGCCAGCAGCTTGGAGTTGAGGGGGCGCCTCAGCCCCCTCCACTTT. It codes for CASSLELRGRLSPLHF. The rearrangement joins TRBV5-1 to TRBJ1-6; 7 nucleotides align to TRBD1. Per the germline V gene, CDR1 is SGHRS and CDR2 is YFSETQ. CDR3 length: 16 residues. V shed 0 bases and J 13 bases; nucleotides not matched to a gene: 13.

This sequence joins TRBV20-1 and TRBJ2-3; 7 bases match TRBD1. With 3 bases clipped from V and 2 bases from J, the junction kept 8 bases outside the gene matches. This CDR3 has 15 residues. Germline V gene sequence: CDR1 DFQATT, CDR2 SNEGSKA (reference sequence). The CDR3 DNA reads TGCAGTGCTAGCAGTAGGGGACAGTTCACAGATACGCAGTATTTT. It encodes CSASSRGQFTDTQYF.

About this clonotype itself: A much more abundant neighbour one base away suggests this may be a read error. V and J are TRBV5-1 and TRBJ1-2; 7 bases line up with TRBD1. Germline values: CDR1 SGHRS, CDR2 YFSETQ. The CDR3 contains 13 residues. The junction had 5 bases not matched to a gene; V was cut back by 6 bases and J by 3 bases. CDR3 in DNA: TGCGCCAGCACTGACAGGGCCGACTATGGCTACACCTTC. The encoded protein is CASTDRADYGYTF.